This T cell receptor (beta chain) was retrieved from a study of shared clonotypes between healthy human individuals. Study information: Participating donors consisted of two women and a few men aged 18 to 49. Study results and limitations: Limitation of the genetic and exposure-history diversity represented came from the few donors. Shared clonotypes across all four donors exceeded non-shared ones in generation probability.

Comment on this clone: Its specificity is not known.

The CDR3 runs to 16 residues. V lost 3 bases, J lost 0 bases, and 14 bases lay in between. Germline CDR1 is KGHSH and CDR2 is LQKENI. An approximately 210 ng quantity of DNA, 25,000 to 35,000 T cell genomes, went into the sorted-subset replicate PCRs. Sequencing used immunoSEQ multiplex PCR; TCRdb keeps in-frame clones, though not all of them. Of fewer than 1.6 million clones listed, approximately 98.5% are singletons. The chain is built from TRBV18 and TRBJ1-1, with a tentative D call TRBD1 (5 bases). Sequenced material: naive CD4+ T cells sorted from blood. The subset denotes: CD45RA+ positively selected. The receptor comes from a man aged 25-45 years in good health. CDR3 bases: TGTGCCAGCTCACCTTCCGCGGGGACCGTGAACACTGAAGCTTTCTTT. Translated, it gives CASSPSAGTVNTEAFF.